These T cell receptor beta chains were read from a single sample in a study of cytomegalovirus exposure and HLA in healthy donors. Method: immunoSEQ multiplex PCR; TCRdb's copy keeps in-frame clones and lacks some. The sample lists 140,000 or so clones, more than 60% seen once, with around 6% in the top ten. The specimen sequenced was PBMCs. Every receptor here comes from a woman aged 55-75 years in good health and CMV-seronegative. The CDR3 runs from the conserved cysteine through the conserved F or W. Each record gives: V gene, J gene, D gene, CDR3 length, clone size, CDR3 protein, CDR3 DNA. A D gene is named only where the DNA matches it firmly. Size is omitted from some rows. Given values are once, few, many or a class for expanded clones.

V gene: TRBV19
J gene: TRBJ2-3
D gene: .
CDR3 length: 14
clone size: .
CDR3 protein: CASSTRPFPDTQYF
CDR3 DNA: TGTGCCAGTAGTACGCGTCCTTTCCCAGATACGCAGTATTTT

V gene: TRBV28
J gene: TRBJ2-1
D gene: TRBD2
CDR3 length: 15
clone size: .
CDR3 protein: CASSRGLAGYNEQFF
CDR3 DNA: TGTGCCAGCAGTCGCGGACTAGCGGGGTACAATGAGCAGTTCTTC

V gene: TRBV5-1
J gene: TRBJ2-5
D gene: TRBD2
CDR3 length: 16
clone size: once
CDR3 protein: CASSSMAGGAQETQYF
CDR3 DNA: TGCGCCAGCAGCTCAATGGCGGGGGGGGCTCAAGAGACCCAGTACTTC

V gene: TRBV25-1
J gene: TRBJ2-4
D gene: TRBD1
CDR3 length: 16
clone size: .
CDR3 protein: CASSDTGTGLKNIQYF
CDR3 DNA: TGTGCCAGCAGTGATACCGGGACAGGATTGAAAAACATTCAGTACTTC

V gene: TRBV15
J gene: TRBJ1-4
D gene: .
CDR3 length: 15
clone size: .
CDR3 protein: CAASRVRAGNEKLFF
CDR3 DNA: TGTGCCGCCAGCAGAGTTCGGGCAGGGAATGAAAAACTGTTTTTT

V gene: TRBV9
J gene: TRBJ1-5
D gene: .
CDR3 length: 15
clone size: .
CDR3 protein: CASNVGGLIGQPQHF
CDR3 DNA: TGTGCCAGCAACGTAGGGGGGCTAATCGGTCAGCCCCAGCATTTT

V gene: TRBV7-9
J gene: TRBJ1-2
D gene: TRBD1
CDR3 length: 13
clone size: once
CDR3 protein: CASTLQGALGYTF
CDR3 DNA: TGTGCCAGCACCCTACAGGGGGCGCTTGGCTACACCTTC

V gene: TRBV28
J gene: TRBJ2-7
D gene: TRBD2
CDR3 length: 15
clone size: .
CDR3 protein: CASSFSGGRSGEQYF
CDR3 DNA: TGTGCCAGCAGTTTTTCCGGCGGGAGGTCCGGCGAGCAGTACTTC

V gene: TRBV6-5
J gene: TRBJ1-1
D gene: .
CDR3 length: 15
clone size: few
CDR3 protein: CASSYSFAGNTEAFF
CDR3 DNA: TGTGCCAGCAGTTACTCCTTCGCGGGGAACACTGAAGCTTTCTTT

V gene: TRBV4-1
J gene: TRBJ2-2
D gene: .
CDR3 length: 17
clone size: .
CDR3 protein: CASSQDGQGANTGELFF
CDR3 DNA: TGCGCCAGCAGCCAAGATGGTCAAGGGGCGAACACCGGGGAGCTGTTTTTT

V gene: TRBV6-1
J gene: TRBJ2-3
D gene: .
CDR3 length: 14
clone size: many
CDR3 protein: CASSDYGRTDTQYF
CDR3 DNA: TGTGCCAGCAGTGATTACGGTCGCACAGATACGCAGTATTTT

V gene: TRBV5-4
J gene: TRBJ1-1
D gene: TRBD1
CDR3 length: 16
clone size: .
CDR3 protein: CASSPMKTGGRTEAFF
CDR3 DNA: TGTGCCAGCAGCCCGATGAAGACAGGGGGCCGCACTGAAGCTTTCTTT

V gene: TRBV18
J gene: TRBJ2-1
D gene: TRBD2
CDR3 length: 15
clone size: .
CDR3 protein: CASSTLAGGYNEQFF
CDR3 DNA: TGTGCCAGCTCGACACTAGCGGGGGGGTACAATGAGCAGTTCTTC

V gene: TRBV28
J gene: TRBJ2-6
D gene: TRBD1
CDR3 length: 15
clone size: .
CDR3 protein: CASSSQGAGANVLTF
CDR3 DNA: TGTGCCAGCAGTTCACAGGGGGCCGGGGCCAACGTCCTGACTTTC

V gene: TRBV7-9
J gene: TRBJ2-1
D gene: TRBD2
CDR3 length: 14
clone size: .
CDR3 protein: CASSPSGGGNEQFF
CDR3 DNA: TGTGCCAGCAGCCCTAGCGGGGGGGGAAATGAGCAGTTCTTC

V gene: TRBV28
J gene: TRBJ2-7
D gene: .
CDR3 length: 14
clone size: .
CDR3 protein: CASSLSQGGGEQYF
CDR3 DNA: TGTGCCAGCAGTTTGAGCCAGGGAGGGGGCGAGCAGTACTTC

V gene: TRBV11-2
J gene: TRBJ1-2
D gene: .
CDR3 length: 12
clone size: .
CDR3 protein: CASTRDTYGYTF
CDR3 DNA: TGTGCCAGCACCCGGGACACCTATGGCTACACCTTC

V gene: TRBV6-5
J gene: TRBJ2-7
D gene: .
CDR3 length: 16
clone size: .
CDR3 protein: CASSYSWNRATYEQYF
CDR3 DNA: TGTGCCAGCAGTTACTCGTGGAACAGGGCCACCTACGAGCAGTACTTC

V gene: TRBV11-3
J gene: TRBJ2-7
D gene: .
CDR3 length: 13
clone size: .
CDR3 protein: CASSLFRGYEQYF
CDR3 DNA: TGTGCCAGCAGCTTATTTCGCGGGTACGAGCAGTACTTC

V gene: TRBV15
J gene: TRBJ1-3
D gene: TRBD1
CDR3 length: 16
clone size: once
CDR3 protein: CATSRDLQGSGNTIYF
CDR3 DNA: TGTGCCACCAGCAGAGACTTACAGGGGTCTGGAAACACCATATATTTT

V gene: TRBV7-8
J gene: TRBJ1-5
D gene: .
CDR3 length: 14
clone size: .
CDR3 protein: CASSPLTGNQPQHF
CDR3 DNA: TGTGCCAGCAGCCCGCTTACTGGCAATCAGCCCCAGCATTTT

V gene: TRBV28
J gene: TRBJ1-1
D gene: .
CDR3 length: 14
clone size: .
CDR3 protein: CASSLGGLNTEAFF
CDR3 DNA: TGTGCCAGCAGTTTGGGGGGGCTGAACACTGAAGCTTTCTTT

V gene: TRBV7-2
J gene: TRBJ2-2
D gene: TRBD2
CDR3 length: 17
clone size: .
CDR3 protein: CASSGSGPRGGGGELFF
CDR3 DNA: TGTGCCAGCAGCGGCAGCGGTCCGCGGGGGGGCGGCGGGGAGCTGTTTTTT

V gene: TRBV7-2
J gene: TRBJ1-6
D gene: .
CDR3 length: 15
clone size: .
CDR3 protein: CASSLSGSADSPLHF
CDR3 DNA: TGTGCCAGCAGCTTATCGGGTAGTGCGGATTCACCCCTCCACTTT

V gene: TRBV25-1
J gene: TRBJ1-6
D gene: .
CDR3 length: 16
clone size: .
CDR3 protein: CASSEYKQGRGSPLHF
CDR3 DNA: TGTGCCAGCAGTGAATATAAACAGGGAAGAGGGTCACCCCTCCACTTT

V gene: TRBV13
J gene: TRBJ2-3
D gene: .
CDR3 length: 15
clone size: .
CDR3 protein: CASSLAGVGVDTQYF
CDR3 DNA: TGTGCCAGCAGCTTAGCGGGGGTTGGGGTAGATACGCAGTATTTT

V gene: TRBV7-2
J gene: TRBJ2-2
D gene: .
CDR3 length: 14
clone size: .
CDR3 protein: CASSPGHNTGELFF
CDR3 DNA: TGTGCCAGCAGCCCCGGACACAACACCGGGGAGCTGTTTTTT

V gene: TRBV2
J gene: TRBJ2-7
D gene: .
CDR3 length: 14
clone size: .
CDR3 protein: CASSGGGPSYEQYF
CDR3 DNA: TGTGCCAGCAGTGGAGGCGGCCCGTCCTACGAGCAGTACTTC

V gene: TRBV7-9
J gene: TRBJ2-2
D gene: .
CDR3 length: 15
clone size: .
CDR3 protein: CASTVGARNTGELFF
CDR3 DNA: TGTGCCAGCACTGTGGGGGCGAGGAACACCGGGGAGCTGTTTTTT

V gene: TRBV29-1
J gene: TRBJ2-7
D gene: .
CDR3 length: 12
clone size: .
CDR3 protein: CSVELGLDGQYF
CDR3 DNA: TGCAGCGTTGAGCTGGGCCTGGATGGGCAGTACTTC

V gene: TRBV6-6
J gene: TRBJ2-1
D gene: TRBD1
CDR3 length: 16
clone size: .
CDR3 protein: CASSRADRVDRSEQFF
CDR3 DNA: TGTGCCAGCAGCCGCGCGGACAGGGTGGATCGTAGTGAGCAGTTCTTC

V gene: TRBV19
J gene: TRBJ2-2
D gene: .
CDR3 length: 15
clone size: .
CDR3 protein: CASSKASPGTGELFF
CDR3 DNA: TGTGCCAGTAGTAAGGCTAGCCCGGGCACCGGGGAGCTGTTTTTT

V gene: TRBV7-7
J gene: TRBJ2-7
D gene: .
CDR3 length: 17
clone size: once
CDR3 protein: CASSLQGGPWRYYEQYF
CDR3 DNA: TGTGCCAGCAGCTTACAAGGGGGACCCTGGAGGTACTACGAGCAGTACTTC

V gene: TRBV19
J gene: TRBJ2-1
D gene: .
CDR3 length: 15
clone size: .
CDR3 protein: CASSTTLASYNEQFF
CDR3 DNA: TGTGCCAGTAGTACAACGCTAGCGAGCTACAATGAGCAGTTCTTC

V gene: TRBV6-5
J gene: TRBJ1-4
D gene: .
CDR3 length: 16
clone size: .
CDR3 protein: CASSYSFRATNEKLFF
CDR3 DNA: TGTGCCAGCAGTTACTCCTTCAGGGCAACTAATGAAAAACTGTTTTTT

V gene: TRBV11-1
J gene: TRBJ2-5
D gene: TRBD1
CDR3 length: 17
clone size: .
CDR3 protein: CASSTGQGRRAGETQYF
CDR3 DNA: TGTGCCAGCAGCACAGGACAGGGGAGGAGGGCTGGAGAGACCCAGTACTTC

V gene: TRBV12-5
J gene: TRBJ2-2
D gene: TRBD1
CDR3 length: 15
clone size: .
CDR3 protein: CASGSGQGNTGELFF
CDR3 DNA: TGTGCTAGTGGCTCCGGACAGGGGAACACCGGGGAGCTGTTTTTT